These 9 T cell receptor beta chains were all obtained from the same sample, sequenced in a study of T cells in Graves' hyperthyroidism and ophthalmopathy (dated by TCRdb to about 2019). The library was made by multiplex PCR. The sequencer listed for this sample is Illumina HiSeq 2000. TCR beta CDR3 regions were amplified from RNA transcripts. A first-round RT-PCR of the TCR CDR3 used the HTBI primer set with the Qiagen OneStep RT-PCR kit. The raw public reads went through TCRdb reprocessing: fastp at Q25, MiXCR clone calling, in-frame beta chains kept. Entries are consolidated by CDR3 protein sequence, retaining the most common genes and DNA. This sample has 600,000 or so distinct CDR3 sequences in its table, and over 12% of those were observed once. Jointly, the top ten make up 7.1% of the sample. The sequenced sample consisted of blood. The receptors were gathered from a young woman with Graves' ophthalmopathy.

This clonotype was found many times. V and J are TRBV11-2 and TRBJ2-1; the D gene is possibly TRBD2 (7 bases). V lost 6 bases, J lost 6 bases, and 18 bases lay in between. Germline loops: CDR1 SGHAT, CDR2 FQNNGV. The CDR3 sequence is 15 residues long. The CDR3 sequence is CASSGPGGVGNEQFF. As DNA, the CDR3 is TGTGCCAGCAGTGGACCGGGGGGCGTTGGCAATGAGCAGTTCTTC.

This clonotype was counted ten times or more. The chain combines TRBV20-1 with TRBJ2-7; D might be TRBD1 or TRBD2, each matching 5 bases. V lost 0 bases and J lost 6, with 18 bases in between. The CDR3 is 15 amino acids. Germline CDR1 reads DFQATT; CDR2 reads SNEGSKA (reference sequence). In DNA form, the CDR3 reads TGCAGTGCTAGAGATCCGGGGCCTGGGGATCGCGAGCAGTACTTC. Translated: CSARDPGPGDREQYF.

This clonotype was counted only a few times. The J gene is TRBJ1-6, the V gene TRBV6-1; possibly TRBD1 for D (5 bases). V was pared by 6 bases and J by 10 bases, with 22 bases between. The CDR3 is made up of 16 amino acids. CDR1 and CDR2 (germline): MNHNS, SASEGT. The CDR3 region is CASREGTAQRESPLHF. CDR3 coding DNA: TGTGCCAGCAGAGAGGGGACGGCTCAAAGGGAGTCACCCCTCCACTTT.

A note on this clonotype: This could be a read error, since a much larger clone is one nucleotide away. V gene TRBV6-1 combines with J gene TRBJ2-7; D ambiguous. This CDR3 has 15 residues. Germline V gene sequence: CDR1 MNHNS, CDR2 SASEGT. Written as DNA, the CDR3 is TGTGCCATCAGTGCGAAAGCTAGTTTGACCTACGAGCAGTACTTC. This sequence encodes CAISAKASLTYEQYF.

This clonotype was observed many times. V gene TRBV6-1 combines with J gene TRBJ2-1, with TRBD2 as a possible D gene (5 bases). The CDR3 is 15 residues long. Germline V gene data show CDR1 as MNHNS and CDR2 as SASEGT. Between the trimmed V and J ends, which lost 6 bases and 8 bases, there was a span of 20 bases. DNA for the CDR3: TGTGCCAGCAGCCCCCGGGGAAACGTTCTCGATGAGCAGTTCTTC. Protein sequence: CASSPRGNVLDEQFF.

The gene calls are TRBV6-5 and TRBJ2-5; 9 positions match TRBD2. CDR3 size: 15 residues. Germline lookup yields CDR1 MNHEY and CDR2 SVGAGI. Unmatched junction bases numbered 6, after V lost 0 bases and J lost 7 bases. The CDR3 sequence: CASSYSTSGTGTQYF. CDR3 sequence (DNA): TGTGCCAGCAGTTACTCGACTAGCGGAACTGGGACCCAGTACTTC.

This clonotype was seen repeatedly, ten times or more. The chain joins TRBV7-3 to TRBJ1-1; 8 bases line up with TRBD1. V was clipped by 5 bases and J by 5 bases; unmatched bases: 7. The CDR3 consists of 14 residues. Germline values: CDR1 SGHTA, CDR2 FQGTGA. The CDR3 sequence is CASSPGRGRTEAFF. The CDR3 bases are TGTGCCAGCAGCCCGGGCAGGGGGCGAACTGAAGCTTTCTTT.

This clonotype was seen ten or more times. The chain joins TRBV7-3 to TRBJ2-1, with 9 bases identical to TRBD2. The V gene end was trimmed by 5 bases and the J gene end by 0 bases; junction bases not matched to a gene: 8. CDR1 and CDR2 (germline): SGHTA, FQGTGA. There are 17 residues in the CDR3. CDR3 sequence (DNA): TGTGCCAGCAGCCCCGAACTAGCGGGTCGCTCCTACAATGAGCAGTTCTTC. This sequence encodes CASSPELAGRSYNEQFF.

This clonotype was counted many times. The chain uses TRBV7-2 and TRBJ2-3; 7 positions match TRBD2. The CDR3 covers 16 residues. Germline V gives CDR1 SGHTA, CDR2 FQGNSA. The J segment lost 2 bases and the V segment lost 5 bases, leaving 10 bases of the junction unmatched. The CDR3: CASSLVTSELTDTQYF. CDR3 sequence (DNA): TGTGCCAGCAGCCTGGTTACTAGCGAGCTCACAGATACGCAGTATTTT.